A single sample gave rise to the 10 T cell receptor beta chains below, sequenced in a study of T cell clones after liver transplantation. Method: immunoSEQ multiplex PCR; TCRdb's copy keeps in-frame clones and lacks some. The sample lists tens of thousands of clones, about two thirds seen once, with about 15% in the top ten. The material was CD4+ T cells from blood, obtained before liver transplant. The receptors were gathered from a human donor who received a liver transplant.

The CDR3: CASSPTESHEQYF. For the CDR3, the DNA is TGTGCCAGCAGTCCTACCGAATCCCACGAGCAGTACTTC. The chain couples TRBV27 to TRBJ2-7; D is undetermined. Germline lookup yields CDR1 MNHEY and CDR2 SMNVEV (reference sequence). Deletions cut 5 bases from V and 5 bases from J, with 13 bases between. CDR3 size: 13 residues.

The rearrangement uses TRBV28 and TRBJ1-2; 7 bases line up with TRBD1. CDR1 and CDR2 from the germline V gene are MDHEN and SYDVKM. Trimming removed 1 base from V and 4 bases from J; junction bases left unmatched: 15. The CDR3 contains 18 residues. As DNA, the CDR3 is TGTGCCAGCAGTTTATTAGGGGCCGCAGGGGGGACGGTCTATGGCTACACCTTC. Protein sequence: CASSLLGAAGGTVYGYTF.

The chain is built from TRBV13 and TRBJ2-7; D not resolved. Germline CDR1 and CDR2: PRHDT and FYEKMQ (reference sequence). The CDR3 is made up of 14 amino acids. With 0 bases removed from V and 0 bases from J, the gap between germline ends came to 6 bases. CDR3 loop: CASSLGPVSYEQYF. CDR3 nucleotides: TGTGCCAGCAGCTTAGGGCCGGTCTCCTACGAGCAGTACTTC.

In its sample, this clone was seen a few times. The CDR3 loop is CASSLTTVNYGYTF. CDR3 sequence (DNA): TGCGCCAGCAGCTTGACGACAGTTAACTATGGCTACACCTTC. The genes are TRBV5-1 and TRBJ1-2, with D possibly being TRBD1 (5 bases). The CDR3 runs 14 residues. Germline loops: CDR1 SGHRS, CDR2 YFSETQ. Trimming took off 1 base at V and 1 base at J, with 8 bases between the two ends.

The chain is built from TRBV5-4 and TRBJ2-1, with a weak D call TRBD2 (5 bases). The germline CDR1 and CDR2 sequences are SGHNT and YYREEE (reference sequence). Trimming cost V 2 bases and J 0 bases, with 9 bases left between them. The CDR3 sequence is 15 residues long. The chain's CDR3 is CASSLREFSYNEQFF. Here the CDR3 DNA reads TGTGCCAGCAGCTTACGGGAATTCTCCTACAATGAGCAGTTCTTC.

The V gene is TRBV5-1, the J gene TRBJ2-7; no clear D. Germline V gene lookup returns CDR1 SGHRS and CDR2 YFSETQ. Trimming removed 1 base at V and 1 base at J, with 3 bases between. The CDR3 has 12 amino acids. Here the CDR3 reads CASSLPSYEQYF. In nucleotides, the CDR3 is TGCGCCAGCAGCTTGCCTTCCTACGAGCAGTACTTC.

This chain connects TRBV28 to TRBJ1-5; D might be TRBD1 (5 bases). The germline V gene encodes CDR1 MDHEN and CDR2 SYDVKM. The CDR3 has 15 amino acids. Trimming removed 7 bases at V and 3 bases at J, with 16 bases between. The CDR3 DNA reads TGTGCCAGCAACTTCGCGGGGGACGCCAATCAGCCCCAGCATTTT. Amino acid sequence: CASNFAGDANQPQHF.

This chain connects TRBV5-1 to TRBJ2-2, with D unresolved. CDR3 length: 14 residues. Germline V lookup: CDR1 SGHRS, CDR2 YFSETQ. V was pared by 0 bases and J by 3 bases, with 6 bases between. DNA of the CDR3: TGCGCCAGCAGCTTGGCCCAGGACACCGGGGAGCTGTTTTTT. Protein: CASSLAQDTGELFF.

The chain is built from TRBV6-4 and TRBJ1-6, with 7 positions matching TRBD1. This CDR3 has 15 residues. J was trimmed by 7 bases and V by 0 bases; bases with no gene match: 3. Germline V gene lookup returns CDR1 MRHNA and CDR2 SNTAGT. CDR3 bases: TGTGCCAGCAGTGACTCCGGACAGGCGAATTCACCCCTCCACTTT. It translates to CASSDSGQANSPLHF.

The J gene is TRBJ1-3, the V gene TRBV7-8, with TRBD1 matching 8 bases. The CDR3 totals 18 residues. Germline V gene sequence: CDR1 SGHVS, CDR2 FQNEAQ. V lost 1 base to trimming and J lost 8 bases; unmatched junction nucleotides: 16. The CDR3 coding sequence is TGTGCCAGCAGCTTAGGCTTGGGACGGGGCGACAGGGGTTACACCATATATTTT. This codes for CASSLGLGRGDRGYTIYF.